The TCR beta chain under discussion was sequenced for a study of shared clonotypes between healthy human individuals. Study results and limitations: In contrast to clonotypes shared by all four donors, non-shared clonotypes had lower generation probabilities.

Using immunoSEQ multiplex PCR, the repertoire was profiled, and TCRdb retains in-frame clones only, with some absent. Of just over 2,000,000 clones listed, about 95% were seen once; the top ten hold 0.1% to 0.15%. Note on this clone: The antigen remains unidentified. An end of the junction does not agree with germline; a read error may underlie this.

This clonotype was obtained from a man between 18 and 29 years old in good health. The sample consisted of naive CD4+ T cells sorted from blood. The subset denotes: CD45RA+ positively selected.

CDR3 region: CASSLTSGSLVEQFF. DNA for the CDR3: TGTGCTAGCAGCTTAACTAGCGGGAGTTTGGTTGAGCAGTTCTTC. V is TRBV7-7 and J is TRBJ2-1, with 11 positions matching TRBD2. This CDR3 spans 15 amino acids. The germline CDR1 and CDR2 sequences are SSHAT and FNYEAQ (reference sequence).